This T cell receptor (beta chain) was retrieved from a study of blood T cell repertoires in COVID-19. TCRdb's copy holds only in-frame clones and misses some; the assay was immunoSEQ multiplex PCR. The repertoire holds more than 300,000 clones, with about 90% as singletons. The CDR3 runs to 17 residues. V gave up 4 bases and J gave up 0 bases, with 18 bases separating them. Germline lookup yields CDR1 WNHNN and CDR2 SYGVQD (reference sequence). The V and J genes are TRBV10-1 and TRBJ1-1; D perhaps matches TRBD1 (6 bases). Input material: peripheral blood. The receptor was isolated from an older woman with COVID-19, enrolled during active disease. As DNA, the CDR3 is TGCGCCAGCAGTGCACCTCCGGGACAAGCTATGAACACTGAAGCTTTCTTT. Its protein is CASSAPPGQAMNTEAFF.